Following are 29 T cell receptor beta chains from one sample sequenced in a study of T cell responses to AZD1222 COVID-19 vaccine. Profiling relied on immunoSEQ multiplex PCR, and the TCRdb table lists in-frame clones only, not all of them. This table holds 170,000 or so clones, about 85% found once. The sample was peripheral blood, taken on day 0 of AZD1222 vaccination. These receptors all come from an adult in good health.

The chain employs TRBV28 and TRBJ2-1; TRBD2 matches at 10 bases. The ends lost 5 bases at V and 6 bases at J; junction bases unmatched: 10. CDR3 size: 16 residues. Germline V gene data show CDR1 as MDHEN and CDR2 as SYDVKM. CDR3 sequence (DNA): TGTGCCAGCAGTGTTTCCCTAGCGGGGGACTGCAATGAGCAGTTCTTC. Its translation is CASSVSLAGDCNEQFF.

This clone was observed once. The chain is built from TRBV7-2 and TRBJ2-7, with TRBD2 identical over 9 bases. The V gene's germline CDR1 is SGHTA and CDR2 FQGNSA. V trimming: 2 bases; J trimming: 2 bases; junction bases outside the gene matches: 4. The CDR3 has 15 residues. DNA of the CDR3: TGTGCCAGCAGCTTAAGGCCTAGCGGGACCTACGAGCAGTACTTC. Its translation is CASSLRPSGTYEQYF.

V and J are TRBV28 and TRBJ1-1; 11 positions match TRBD1. CDR3 length equals 18 residues. CDR1 MDHEN and CDR2 SYDVKM come from the germline V gene. V gave up 8 bases and J gave up 0 bases; unmatched junction bases: 14. The CDR3 loop is CASPKAGTGGGVNTEAFF. CDR3 nucleotides: TGTGCCAGCCCAAAGGCCGGGACAGGGGGTGGAGTGAACACTGAAGCTTTCTTT.

The gene calls are TRBV5-1 and TRBJ1-4; unclear D gene. Germline CDR1 SGHRS, CDR2 YFSETQ. The V and J ends lost 2 bases and 0 bases respectively, with 8 bases between them. This CDR3 is 15 amino acids long. Written as DNA, the CDR3 is TGCGCCAGCAGCTTCGGGCAGCCAACTAATGAAAAACTGTTTTTT. Amino acid sequence: CASSFGQPTNEKLFF.

The chain combines TRBV6-5 with TRBJ1-2; possibly TRBD1 for D (5 bases). Germline V gives CDR1 MNHEY, CDR2 SVGAGI. The CDR3 is 14 amino acids. Trimming removed 0 bases from V and 5 bases from J, with 10 bases in between. CDR3 DNA sequence: TGTGCCAGCAGTTACTCGGGGCAGGGTTATGGCTACACCTTC. It is translated as CASSYSGQGYGYTF.

The chain's CDR3 is CASSVVPGDQNGYTF. DNA of the CDR3: TGTGCCAGCAGCGTAGTCCCAGGGGACCAAAATGGCTACACCTTC. The chain links TRBV9 to TRBJ1-2; D might be TRBD1 (6 bases). CDR1 is SGDLS and CDR2 is YYNGEE in the germline V gene. The V and J ends lost 0 bases and 6 bases respectively, with 15 bases between them. The CDR3 is 15 residues long.

The chain combines TRBV11-2 with TRBJ1-1, with D unclear. Germline V lookup: CDR1 SGHAT, CDR2 FQNNGV. This CDR3 has 13 residues. The V end was cut by 4 bases, the J end by 3 bases, with 9 bases between. The CDR3 sequence: CASSSSVDTEAFF. In DNA, the CDR3 is TGTGCCAGCAGCTCATCGGTTGACACTGAAGCTTTCTTT.

The chain uses TRBV28 and TRBJ2-7; TRBD2 matches 14 bases. CDR3 size: 17 residues. The germline V gene encodes CDR1 MDHEN and CDR2 SYDVKM. V gave up 4 bases and J gave up 6 bases; unmatched junction bases: 11. The DNA for the CDR3 is TGTGCCAGCAGTTCGGGACTAGCGGGAGCCTTGGGAGCCGAGCAGTACTTC. This sequence encodes CASSSGLAGALGAEQYF.

The rearrangement links TRBV29-1 to TRBJ1-4; D not certain. Germline V gene lookup returns CDR1 SQVTM and CDR2 ANQGSEA. The CDR3 length is 14 residues. V lost 5 bases and J lost 0, with 10 bases in between. CDR3: CSVSRYATNEKLFF. The CDR3 nucleotides are TGCAGCGTTTCCAGATACGCAACTAATGAAAAACTGTTTTTT. The complete variable domain, with remaining parts taken from reference TRBV29-1 and TRBJ1-4, reads SAVISQKPSRDICQRGTSLTIQCQVDSQVTMMFWYRQQPGQSLTLIATANQGSEATYESGFVIDKFPISRPNLTFSTLTVSNMSPEDSSIYLCSVSRYATNEKLFFGSGTQLSVL.

The chain combines TRBV6-5 with TRBJ1-5; D possibly corresponds to TRBD1 (6 bases). V was trimmed by 6 bases and J by 7 bases, leaving 10 bases between them. The germline gives CDR1 MNHEY, CDR2 SVGAGI. The length of the CDR3 is 12 residues. The CDR3 here is CASRGALQPQHF. The CDR3 coding sequence is TGTGCCAGCAGGGGGGCCCTCCAGCCCCAGCATTTT.

This chain joins TRBV7-9 and TRBJ2-1; D is unclear. Germline V gene lookup returns CDR1 SEHNR and CDR2 FQNEAQ (reference sequence). The CDR3 is made up of 13 amino acids. Deletions cut 2 bases from V and 5 bases from J, with 7 bases between. The CDR3 loop is CASSLTRNNEQFF. In DNA, the CDR3 is TGTGCCAGCAGCTTAACCAGGAACAATGAGCAGTTCTTC.

This clone was observed a single time. The gene calls are TRBV6-4 and TRBJ1-5, with 10 bases identical to TRBD1. V shed 4 bases, J shed 7 bases, and the junction held 4 bases outside the gene matches. The CDR3 contains 14 residues. Germline V CDR1 and CDR2: MRHNA, SNTAGT. This CDR3 is CASSAGTGVQPQHF. CDR3 in DNA: TGTGCCAGCAGTGCCGGGACAGGGGTCCAGCCCCAGCATTTT.

The chain couples TRBV5-1 to TRBJ2-1, with 11 bases identical to TRBD2. This CDR3 has 17 residues. Losses at the gene ends were 3 bases for V and 6 bases for J; bases not matched to a gene: 11. Per germline, CDR1 SGHRS and CDR2 YFSETQ. CDR3: CASSSHPGLADPNEQFF. The CDR3 bases are TGCGCCAGCAGCTCCCACCCGGGACTAGCGGACCCCAATGAGCAGTTCTTC.

This sequence joins TRBV27 and TRBJ1-1; D may be TRBD1 (6 bases). V lost 8 bases, J lost 1 base, and 26 bases lay in between. From germline, CDR1 is MNHEY and CDR2 SMNVEV (reference sequence). The CDR3 has 18 amino acids. The CDR3: CASLRGGAGGGWNTEAFF. The DNA for the CDR3 is TGTGCCAGCCTCCGAGGAGGGGCGGGGGGCGGCTGGAACACTGAAGCTTTCTTT.

The chain combines TRBV7-9 with TRBJ1-4; perhaps TRBD1 as D (6 bases). CDR1 is SEHNR, CDR2 FQNEAQ, per germline (reference sequence). CDR3 size: 15 residues. V lost 5 bases, J lost 5 bases, and 15 bases lay in between. CDR3: CASSLYRDANEKLFF. Here the CDR3 DNA reads TGTGCCAGCAGCCTATACAGGGACGCGAATGAAAAACTGTTTTTT.

The rearrangement joins TRBV10-3 to TRBJ2-7, with 11 bases identical to TRBD2. The germline CDR1 and CDR2 sequences are ENHRY and SYGVKD. The CDR3 spans 15 residues. J was trimmed by 0 bases and V by 5 bases; bases with no gene match: 3. The CDR3 loop is CAISSLAGGSYEQYF. The CDR3 coding sequence is TGTGCCATCAGTAGTCTAGCGGGAGGCTCCTACGAGCAGTACTTC.

This clone is a singleton in its sample. The chain employs TRBV9 and TRBJ2-3, with D unclear. This CDR3 region has 16 residues. The germline CDR1 and CDR2 sequences are SGDLS and YYNGEE. The V and J ends lost 0 bases and 0 bases respectively, with 11 bases between them. Here the CDR3 reads CASSVEYSSSTDTQYF. CDR3 nucleotides: TGTGCCAGCAGCGTAGAGTACAGCTCTAGCACAGATACGCAGTATTTT.

The chain combines TRBV9 with TRBJ1-1; the D is unclear. The CDR3 loop spans 14 amino acids. Trimming pared 0 bases from V and 1 base from J, leaving 7 bases between. Germline CDR1 is SGDLS and CDR2 is YYNGEE. In nucleotides, the CDR3 is TGTGCCAGCAGCGTAGAAGATGGGAACACTGAAGCTTTCTTT. It encodes CASSVEDGNTEAFF.

The chain has TRBV3-1 (or the pseudogene TRBV3-2) and TRBJ2-1; TRBD2 matches 11 bases. CDR1 and CDR2 from the germline V gene are LGHDT and YNNKEL (reference sequence). The CDR3 totals 17 residues. Trimming cost V 2 bases and J 6 bases; bases outside gene matches: 9. The CDR3 is CASSQLITSGRRNEQFF. The DNA of the CDR3 is TGTGCCAGCAGCCAACTTATAACTAGCGGGAGACGCAATGAGCAGTTCTTC.

The CDR3 region has the DNA TGTGCCAGCAGCGTAGGAACTGGCTACAATGAGCAGTTCTTC. Its translation: CASSVGTGYNEQFF. The genes are TRBV9 and TRBJ2-1, with unresolved D. The CDR3 is 14 amino acids. Trimming removed 0 bases at V and 3 bases at J, with 7 bases between. The V gene's germline CDR1 is SGDLS and CDR2 YYNGEE.

This chain uses TRBV19 with TRBJ2-7; 7 bases are shared with TRBD1. Losses at the gene ends were 6 bases for V and 5 bases for J; bases not matched to a gene: 7. There are 13 residues in the CDR3. Germline CDR1 LNHDA, CDR2 SQIVND (reference sequence). The DNA of the CDR3 is TGTGCCAGTAGCGGGACAGTTCGGAACGAGCAGTACTTC. It yields the protein CASSGTVRNEQYF.

Concerning this clone: One end of the junction does not line up with germline, which may come from a read error. The CDR3 DNA reads as TGTGCCAGCAGGGAAGCGGGAGTTCGCACCGGGGAGCTGTTTTTT. It yields the protein CASREAGVRTGELFF. V usage is TRBV2 and J usage is TRBJ2-2; TRBD2 agrees at 8 bases. The V gene's germline CDR1 is SNHLY and CDR2 FYNNEI. CDR3 length: 15 amino acids.

In nucleotides, the CDR3 is TGCGCCAGCAGCTCCATGGAGGCGGGGAGCTACACCTTC. It yields the protein CASSSMEAGSYTF. V and J are TRBV5-1 and TRBJ1-2; D remains ambiguous. The germline V and J ends were trimmed by 3 bases and 9 bases, with 15 bases remaining between them. The V gene's germline CDR1 is SGHRS and CDR2 YFSETQ. This CDR3 is built from 13 residues.

The CDR3 bases are TGTGCCAGTTCACAGGGGGTGATCTATGGCTACACCTTC. This sequence encodes CASSQGVIYGYTF. V is TRBV12-3 or TRBV12-4 and J is TRBJ1-2, with 8 bases lining up with TRBD1. CDR3 size: 13 residues. The V and J ends lost 9 bases and 4 bases, in that order; junction bases with no gene match: 7.

This chain joins TRBV5-1 and TRBJ2-7; tentatively, D is TRBD1 (5 bases). CDR3 size: 15 residues. Trimming cost V 0 bases and J 4 bases, with 14 bases left between them. Germline CDR1 and CDR2: SGHRS and YFSETQ. CDR3 region: CASSLDSSRGYEQYF. The CDR3, as DNA: TGCGCCAGCAGCTTGGACAGCTCTAGGGGATACGAGCAGTACTTC. The whole variable domain, filled in from reference TRBV5-1 and TRBJ2-7, reads KAGVTQTPRYLIKTRGQQVTLSCSPISGHRSVSWYQQTPGQGLQFLFEYFSETQRNKGNFPGRFSGRQFSNSRSEMNVSTLELGDSALYLCASSLDSSRGYEQYFGPGTRLTVT.

This clone turned up a few times. The chain joins TRBV7-2 to TRBJ1-2; D possibly corresponds to TRBD1 (6 bases). The germline V gene encodes CDR1 SGHTA and CDR2 FQGNSA. V gave up 2 bases and J gave up 0 bases, with 10 bases separating them. There are 15 residues in the CDR3. CDR3 DNA: TGTGCCAGCAGCTTACAGGGGAATGCTAACTATGGCTACACCTTC. This translates into CASSLQGNANYGYTF. The full variable domain, completed using reference TRBV7-2 and TRBJ1-2, is GAGVSQSPSNKVTEKGKDVELRCDPISGHTALYWYRQSLGQGLEFLIYFQGNSAPDKSGLPSDRFSAERTGGSVSTLTIQRTQQEDSAVYLCASSLQGNANYGYTFGSGTRLTVV.

The gene calls are TRBV5-6 and TRBJ1-2, with 8 bases fitting TRBD1. The J segment lost 5 bases and the V segment lost 2 bases, leaving 5 bases of the junction unmatched. The CDR3 contains 14 residues. Germline-derived CDR1 and CDR2 are SGHDT and YYEEEE. As DNA, the CDR3 is TGTGCCAGCAGCTTTTTACAGGGGGGATATGGCTACACCTTC. Its protein product is CASSFLQGGYGYTF. Full variable domain (remainder filled in from reference TRBV5-6 and TRBJ1-2): DAGVTQSPTHLIKTRGQQVTLRCSPKSGHDTVSWYQQALGQGPQFIFQYYEEEERQRGNFPDRFSGHQFPNYSSELNVNALLLGDSALYLCASSFLQGGYGYTFGSGTRLTVV.

The V gene is TRBV21-1, the J gene TRBJ1-6; the listed D gene, TRBD1, was not tested against the DNA. TRBV21-1 has pseudogene status. The CDR3 runs to 18 residues. The CDR3: CASSKRQGRSSYNSPLHF. The CDR3 DNA sequence: TGTGCCAGCAGCAAAAGACAGGGCCGGAGCTCCTATAATTCACCCCTCCACTTT.

The V gene is TRBV12-3 or TRBV12-4, the J gene TRBJ2-4; 10 bases are shared with TRBD1. With 3 bases clipped from V and 8 bases from J, the junction kept 1 base outside the gene matches. This CDR3 comprises 13 residues. The CDR3 DNA sequence: TGTGCCAGCAGTTTGGGGACAGGGGACATTCAGTACTTC. Its translation is CASSLGTGDIQYF.